This T cell receptor beta chain was identified in a study of CD8 T cells in ankylosing spondylitis. The study, taken as a whole, reports: Prior literature has documented some motif variants in synovial fluid and blood from reactive arthritis. Reported data indicate significant enrichment of disease-linked clones within matched ankylosing spondylitis synovial fluid.

Quantitative 5'-RACE was performed with molecular barcodes, and it yielded the TCR beta libraries. From the 5' RACE reads, TCRdb called clonotypes with MiXCR, one entry per CDR3 protein. The sample carries 200,000 to 250,000 distinct CDR3 sequences, roughly 10% recorded once. In its sample, this clonotype was seen many times. What it binds is unknown. The length of the CDR3 is 15 residues. Germline assignment: CDR1 SGHTA and CDR2 FQGTGA. J was trimmed by 6 bases and V by 2 bases; bases with no gene match: 4. This TCR came from a male donor with ankylosing spondylitis or in good health (not recorded which). Sequencing input: blood, either unsorted or a sorted T cell fraction (not recorded which). The rearrangement links TRBV7-3 to TRBJ2-1; 10 nucleotides agree with TRBD2. The CDR3 DNA follows: TGTGCCAGCAGCTTAGCTAGCGGGGGTGTCAATGAGCAGTTCTTC. Translation gives CASSLASGGVNEQFF.